The 19 T cell receptor beta chains reported below all come from one sample, sequenced in a study of T cell responses to AZD1222 COVID-19 vaccine. Profiling relied on immunoSEQ multiplex PCR, and the TCRdb table lists in-frame clones only, not all of them. The sample consists of about 86,000 clones, roughly 90% of them appearing once. The sequencing here drew on peripheral blood, taken 28 days after the second AZD1222 dose. The receptors were gathered from an adult who received the AZD1222 COVID-19 vaccine.

The chain uses TRBV11-2 and TRBJ2-1; 8 nucleotides match TRBD1. With 2 bases clipped from V and 1 base from J, the junction kept 4 bases outside the gene matches. The CDR3 sequence is 16 residues long. CDR1 is SGHAT, CDR2 FQNNGV, per germline. The CDR3 DNA is TGTGCCAGCAGCTTACTCAGGGGGCGGTCCTACAATGAGCAGTTCTTC. Amino acids: CASSLLRGRSYNEQFF.

The chain combines TRBV27 with TRBJ1-2; maybe TRBD1 (6 bases). V shed 4 bases and J shed 1 base, with 19 bases lying between them. The CDR3 runs 17 residues. The germline CDR1 and CDR2 sequences are MNHEY and SMNVEV (reference sequence). The CDR3 loop reads CASSSYYREKRNYGYTF. CDR3 nucleotides: TGTGCCAGCAGTTCGTACTACAGGGAAAAGCGTAACTATGGCTACACCTTC.

The V and J genes are TRBV19 and TRBJ1-2; 9 bases line up with TRBD1. CDR1 LNHDA and CDR2 SQIVND come from the germline V gene (reference sequence). This CDR3 comprises 17 residues. V trimming: 11 bases; J trimming: 2 bases; junction bases outside the gene matches: 18. CDR3 bases: TGTGCCTCATATTCCAGGACCGGGACAGGGTCCAACTATGGCTACACCTTC. This codes for CASYSRTGTGSNYGYTF.

The gene calls are TRBV27 and TRBJ2-7; D call uncertain. V lost 7 bases to trimming and J lost 5 bases, with 15 bases between them. This CDR3 is 13 amino acids long. CDR1 and CDR2 (germline): MNHEY, SMNVEV (reference sequence). The CDR3 loop reads CASMPLPRDEQYF. The CDR3 nucleotides are TGTGCCAGCATGCCATTGCCTAGAGACGAGCAGTACTTC.

The V call is TRBV2, the J call TRBJ2-4, with TRBD2 matching over 9 bases. The V gene's germline CDR1 is SNHLY and CDR2 FYNNEI. The junction had 10 bases not matched to a gene; V was cut back by 7 bases and J by 6 bases. This CDR3 contains 15 residues. This CDR3 is CASIFLMTSGNIQYF. As DNA, the CDR3 is TGTGCCAGCATTTTCCTCATGACTAGCGGAAACATTCAGTACTTC.

The rearrangement joins TRBV19 to TRBJ2-3; TRBD1 or TRBD2 may be the D gene (5 bases each). Trimming left V 3 bases short and J 4 bases short, with 17 bases between. Per germline, CDR1 LNHDA and CDR2 SQIVND (reference sequence). The CDR3 covers 16 residues. CDR3: CASSIGAGPTPDTQYF. The CDR3 nucleotides read TGTGCCAGTAGTATCGGGGCAGGACCCACCCCAGATACGCAGTATTTT.

This rearrangement joins TRBV5-8 to TRBJ1-2; TRBD1 is a possible D gene (6 bases). The CDR3 runs to 15 residues. CDR1 SGHTS and CDR2 YDEGEE come from the germline V gene. V lost 5 bases to trimming and J lost 7 bases, with 21 bases between them. The CDR3 is CASRAFGRGHFGYTF. For the CDR3, the DNA is TGTGCCAGCAGGGCCTTCGGCAGGGGTCATTTTGGCTACACCTTC.

This rearrangement joins TRBV5-6 to TRBJ2-5; 9 bases line up with TRBD1. This CDR3 region has 16 residues. Germline trimming cut 3 bases from V and 5 bases from J; bases unmatched to any gene: 11. Germline V gene data show CDR1 as SGHDT and CDR2 as YYEEEE. CDR3 in amino acids: CASSWTGEVFGETQYF. For the CDR3, the DNA is TGTGCCAGCAGCTGGACAGGGGAGGTATTCGGGGAGACCCAGTACTTC.

The table lists this clone with a count of one. The rearrangement uses TRBV10-3 and TRBJ2-6; D gene ambiguous. CDR1 and CDR2 from the germline V gene are ENHRY and SYGVKD. The CDR3 extends over 19 amino acids. Trimming left V 4 bases short and J 0 bases short, with 19 bases between. CDR3 sequence: CAISGTRTGGLSGANVLTF. CDR3 coding DNA: TGTGCCATCAGTGGTACAAGGACGGGCGGCCTCTCTGGGGCCAACGTCCTGACTTTC.

DNA of the CDR3: TGTGCCACCAGCAGAGATCCTGCAGTCGGGGGGCGGGGCTACACCTTC. Translating gives CATSRDPAVGGRGYTF. The chain links TRBV15 to TRBJ1-2, with a possible D match to TRBD1 (6 bases). Trimming took off 0 bases at V and 8 bases at J, with 19 bases between the two ends. The CDR3 covers 16 residues. The germline CDR1 and CDR2 sequences are LNHNV and YYDKDF (reference sequence).

The chain links TRBV19 to TRBJ2-5; D could derive from TRBD1 or TRBD2 (5 bases each). The length of the CDR3 is 17 residues. V lost 3 bases, J lost 2 bases, and 19 bases lay in between. Germline V gene sequence: CDR1 LNHDA, CDR2 SQIVND (reference sequence). CDR3 residues: CASSMGTGPTKQETQYF. The CDR3 nucleotides read TGTGCCAGTAGTATGGGGACCGGGCCCACCAAACAAGAGACCCAGTACTTC.

V and J are TRBV4-3 and TRBJ2-3, with 10 nucleotides matching TRBD2. Germline values: CDR1 LGHNA, CDR2 YSLEER. J lost 3 bases, V lost 1 base, and 4 bases had no gene match. This CDR3 has 16 residues. The CDR3 DNA is TGCGCCAGCAGCCAAGGAGAGCGGGGGGGAACAGATACGCAGTATTTT. As protein: CASSQGERGGTDTQYF.

The gene calls are TRBV7-8 and TRBJ1-1, with TRBD1 as a possible D gene (5 bases). Trimming took off 2 bases at V and 2 bases at J, with 18 bases between the two ends. The germline V gene encodes CDR1 SGHVS and CDR2 FQNEAQ. The CDR3 spans 17 residues. The CDR3 spells CASSLSSKGLTNTEAFF. The CDR3 DNA is TGTGCCAGCAGCTTATCCTCAAAGGGACTAACAAACACTGAAGCTTTCTTT.

The chain has TRBV3-1 (or the pseudogene TRBV3-2) and TRBJ2-5; TRBD1 agrees at 7 bases. This CDR3 region has 15 residues. Germline CDR1 LGHDT, CDR2 YNNKEL (reference sequence). V shed 6 bases, J shed 1 base, and the junction held 8 bases outside the gene matches. The CDR3 region is CASSRDRVGQETQYF. The CDR3 DNA reads as TGTGCCAGCAGTCGCGACAGGGTTGGCCAAGAGACCCAGTACTTC.

This rearrangement joins TRBV7-3 to TRBJ2-1; 7 bases fit TRBD1. The CDR3 covers 14 residues. Unmatched junction bases numbered 6, after V lost 5 bases and J lost 5 bases. The V gene's germline CDR1 is SGHTA and CDR2 FQGTGA. The CDR3 loop reads CASSPGTDNNEQFF. The DNA for the CDR3 is TGTGCCAGCAGCCCGGGGACAGACAACAATGAGCAGTTCTTC.

This chain connects TRBV7-6 to TRBJ1-1; the match to TRBD1 covers 7 bases. This CDR3 spans 14 amino acids. V lost 5 bases, J lost 2 bases, and 5 bases stayed unmatched. The germline V gene encodes CDR1 SGHVS and CDR2 FNYEAQ. CDR3 protein: CASSLGTANTEAFF. In nucleotides, the CDR3 is TGTGCCAGCAGCCTCGGGACAGCCAACACTGAAGCTTTCTTT.

The chain joins TRBV2 to TRBJ2-2; D is possibly TRBD2 (6 bases). This CDR3 is built from 14 residues. Germline lookup yields CDR1 SNHLY and CDR2 FYNNEI. The V gene lost 8 bases and the J gene lost 6 bases, with 16 bases spanning the gap. CDR3 nucleotide sequence: TGTGCCAGCCAAAGTGTTCCGGGGGCCGGGGAGCTGTTTTTT. Translated, it gives CASQSVPGAGELFF.

The chain combines TRBV5-1 with TRBJ2-3; the D gene is possibly TRBD1 (6 bases). V was shortened by 3 bases and J by 2 bases, with 10 bases between the two germline ends. CDR3 length equals 14 residues. CDR1 is SGHRS and CDR2 is YFSETQ in the germline V gene. The CDR3 bases are TGCGCCAGCAGCTCGACAGGTACCACAGATACGCAGTATTTT. It specifies CASSSTGTTDTQYF.

V usage is TRBV5-1 and J usage is TRBJ1-3; 7 bases are a match to TRBD1. The germline V gene has CDR1 SGHRS and CDR2 YFSETQ. The CDR3 has 14 residues. V lost 4 bases, J lost 4 bases, and 5 bases stayed unmatched. CDR3 DNA: TGCGCCAGCAGCGAAGGGACAGCCGGAAACACCATATATTTT. Protein: CASSEGTAGNTIYF.